Presented here are 15 T cell receptor beta chains from one specimen sequenced in a study of blood T cell repertoires in COVID-19. This table comes from immunoSEQ multiplex PCR, and its TCRdb copy is limited to in-frame clones, with some not included. The sample includes about 150,000 clones, around 80% seen only once; the top ten take over 5%. Sequenced input: PBMCs or T cells enriched from blood (not recorded which). The receptors were sampled from a man aged 65 to 79 who had been exposed to COVID-19.

The V gene is TRBV19, the J gene TRBJ2-1; a possible D gene is TRBD1 (5 bases). The CDR3 contains 14 residues. Germline CDR1 reads LNHDA; CDR2 reads SQIVND (reference sequence). The V end was cut by 6 bases, the J end by 4 bases, with 13 bases between. This CDR3 reads CASSPQAQYNEQFF. As DNA, the CDR3 is TGTGCCAGTAGCCCACAGGCCCAATACAATGAGCAGTTCTTC.

This rearrangement joins TRBV5-1 to TRBJ2-1; 7 positions agree with TRBD2. This CDR3 has 15 residues. V lost 0 bases, J lost 3 bases, and 3 bases stayed unmatched. Germline V gene lookup returns CDR1 SGHRS and CDR2 YFSETQ. CDR3: CASSLGEGVYNEQFF. DNA of the CDR3: TGCGCCAGCAGCTTGGGGGAGGGCGTCTACAATGAGCAGTTCTTC. Full variable domain (remainder filled in from reference TRBV5-1 and TRBJ2-1): KAGVTQTPRYLIKTRGQQVTLSCSPISGHRSVSWYQQTPGQGLQFLFEYFSETQRNKGNFPGRFSGRQFSNSRSEMNVSTLELGDSALYLCASSLGEGVYNEQFFGPGTRLTVL.

The V gene is TRBV5-1, the J gene TRBJ2-5, with 9 bases that match TRBD1. In germline, CDR1 is SGHRS, CDR2 YFSETQ. This CDR3 contains 16 residues. V gave up 1 base and J gave up 5 bases; unmatched junction bases: 9. The CDR3 protein is CASSLLGQGLWETQYF. CDR3 DNA sequence: TGCGCCAGCAGCTTGCTGGGACAGGGCTTGTGGGAGACCCAGTACTTC.

V and J are TRBV7-8 and TRBJ1-6; TRBD1 matches 9 bases. The CDR3 is 15 amino acids. The germline gives CDR1 SGHVS, CDR2 FQNEAQ. The V gene end was trimmed by 5 bases and the J gene end by 8 bases; junction bases not matched to a gene: 7. The CDR3 DNA sequence: TGTGCCAGCAGCCCTGACAGGGGGAGCGATTCACCCCTCCACTTT. As protein: CASSPDRGSDSPLHF.

CDR3 amino acids: CATSRARESTYEQYF. DNA of the CDR3: TGTGCCACCAGCAGGGCTCGGGAGAGTACCTACGAGCAGTACTTC. The chain employs TRBV15 and TRBJ2-7; D possibly corresponds to TRBD2 (6 bases). V lost 3 bases and J lost 2, with 14 bases in between. Germline V CDR1 and CDR2: LNHNV, YYDKDF (reference sequence). The CDR3 covers 15 residues.

The V gene is TRBV7-2, the J gene TRBJ1-2; D perhaps matches TRBD1 (5 bases). The CDR3 is made up of 15 amino acids. V lost 4 bases and J 2 bases, leaving 14 bases between the germline ends. Germline assignment: CDR1 SGHTA and CDR2 FQGNSA. The CDR3 loop is CASSYPGGGNYGYTF. The DNA for the CDR3 is TGTGCCAGCAGCTATCCTGGGGGGGGAAACTATGGCTACACCTTC.

The chain links TRBV27 to TRBJ1-1, with D unclear. Trimming pared 5 bases from V and 2 bases from J, leaving 9 bases between. This CDR3 is built from 13 residues. Germline loops: CDR1 MNHEY, CDR2 SMNVEV (reference sequence). CDR3 sequence (DNA): TGTGCCAGCAGTCCCCCCGGTAACACTGAAGCTTTCTTT. Its protein is CASSPPGNTEAFF.

The chain recombines TRBV2 with TRBJ2-7; TRBD1 agrees at 9 bases. The germline gives CDR1 SNHLY, CDR2 FYNNEI. The CDR3 runs 15 residues. Losses at the gene ends were 4 bases for V and 3 bases for J; bases not matched to a gene: 7. The CDR3 region has the DNA TGTGCCAGCAGTGGGCGGGACAGGGAATACTACGAGCAGTACTTC. It translates to CASSGRDREYYEQYF.

The chain links TRBV4-1 to TRBJ1-3; TRBD1 might be the D (6 bases). This CDR3 comprises 17 residues. Trimming pared 3 bases from V and 0 bases from J, leaving 15 bases between. The germline CDR1 and CDR2 sequences are MGHRA and YSYEKL. CDR3 in amino acids: CASSHLGTRSSGNTIYF. CDR3 in DNA: TGCGCCAGCAGCCACCTTGGGACACGGAGCTCTGGAAACACCATATATTTT.

In this sample, this clone turned up a few times. This chain joins TRBV3-1 (or the pseudogene TRBV3-2) and TRBJ2-2; possible D gene TRBD1, 5 bases. The V end lost 4 bases, the J end lost 3 bases, and 12 bases lay between the germline ends. The CDR3 has 15 residues. Germline CDR1 reads LGHDT; CDR2 reads YNNKEL (reference sequence). CDR3 protein: CASSLWQGYTGELFF. The CDR3 DNA reads as TGTGCCAGCAGCCTTTGGCAGGGTTACACCGGGGAGCTGTTTTTT.

The V and J genes are TRBV7-2 and TRBJ2-5, with TRBD1 as a possible D gene (6 bases). Germline lookup yields CDR1 SGHTA and CDR2 FQGNSA. The length of the CDR3 is 14 residues. Trimming took 1 base from V and 5 from J, leaving 11 bases between them. The CDR3 region is CASSLGAGVETQYF. The CDR3 region has the DNA TGTGCCAGCAGCTTAGGGGCAGGGGTGGAGACCCAGTACTTC.

The V and J genes are TRBV19 and TRBJ2-1; possible D gene TRBD1, 5 bases. Per the germline V gene, CDR1 is LNHDA and CDR2 is SQIVND (reference sequence). V gave up 5 bases and J gave up 0 bases, with 11 bases separating them. The CDR3 is 15 amino acids. CDR3 residues: CASSLQGNSYNEQFF. The CDR3 nucleotides are TGTGCCAGTAGTCTCCAGGGAAACTCCTACAATGAGCAGTTCTTC.

The chain joins TRBV19 to TRBJ2-5; 7 bases are shared with TRBD1. Per germline, CDR1 LNHDA and CDR2 SQIVND (reference sequence). This CDR3 comprises 17 residues. Trimming cost V 5 bases and J 2 bases; bases outside gene matches: 14. The CDR3 region is CASSSSGQLLLQETQYF. For the CDR3, the DNA is TGTGCCAGTAGTTCTTCGGGACAGCTACTCTTACAAGAGACCCAGTACTTC.

The gene calls are TRBV7-2 and TRBJ1-1, with D uncertain. Germline CDR1 is SGHTA and CDR2 is FQGNSA. V lost 5 bases and J 7 bases, leaving 11 bases between the germline ends. The CDR3 covers 12 residues. The CDR3 nucleotides are TGTGCCAGCAGCCCACCGTTCAGTGAAGCTTTCTTT. Protein sequence: CASSPPFSEAFF.

This chain links TRBV4-1 with TRBJ2-2, with D perhaps TRBD1 (6 bases). Trimming stripped 4 bases from V and 6 bases from J, with 12 bases between. Per germline, CDR1 MGHRA and CDR2 YSYEKL. The CDR3 runs 14 residues. The CDR3 sequence is CASSPEQGSGELFF. CDR3 nucleotide sequence: TGCGCCAGCAGCCCAGAACAGGGTTCCGGGGAGCTGTTTTTT.